This TCR beta chain was documented in a study of T cell clonality in common variable immunodeficiency. A few counts support this clone. The sequenced fragment ends 3 residues before the CDR3 boundary, so the rest is inferred from the germline J gene. The germline V gene encodes CDR1 MNHEY and CDR2 SVGEGT. The CDR3 has 12 residues. This table comes from immunoSEQ multiplex PCR, and its TCRdb copy is limited to in-frame clones, with some not included. Sampling found 45,000 to 60,000 clones, none seen once. The receptor's source is a person aged 18 to 75 in good health. The sequencing sample was made of peripheral blood mononuclear cells. This chain links TRBV6-2 or TRBV6-3 with TRBJ1-2; D gene unclear. The covered CDR3 bases are TGTGCCAGCAGTCCCAGGCCCTACGAC. Protein product: CASSPRPYD. The complete CDR3 protein is CASSPRPYDYTF.